A single sample gave rise to the 22 T cell receptor beta chains below, sequenced in a study of T cells in lung cancer brain metastases. Assay: immunoSEQ multiplex PCR; the TCRdb copy retains only in-frame clones and omits some. Here the sample spans 1,500 to 2,000 clones, about 86% being singletons. The specimen was tumor tissue from the primary lung tumor. These receptor sequences come from a man aged 65-85 years with non-small cell lung cancer.

This chain connects TRBV10-3 to TRBJ1-1; TRBD1 might be the D (5 bases). Germline CDR1 is ENHRY and CDR2 is SYGVKD. V dropped 3 bases and J dropped 1 base, with 12 bases sitting between them. This CDR3 region has 15 residues. CDR3 DNA: TGTGCCATCAGTGATATACAGGTCACGAACACTGAAGCTTTCTTT. Translated, it gives CAISDIQVTNTEAFF.

This clone occurred a few times. The chain uses TRBV29-1 and TRBJ1-2, with 9 bases aligning to TRBD1. Germline V CDR1 and CDR2: SQVTM, ANQGSEA. Germline trimming cut 4 bases from V and 2 bases from J; bases unmatched to any gene: 2. The CDR3 is 13 residues long. The CDR3 DNA is TGCAGCGTTGGGGACAGGGAAAACTATGGCTACACCTTC. Translated: CSVGDRENYGYTF.

A remark on this clone: Different DNA sequences within this sample yield the same CDR3. The gene calls are TRBV9 and TRBJ1-4; D is unclear. This CDR3 region has 14 residues. CDR1 and CDR2 (germline): SGDLS, YYNGEE. Trimming took 0 bases from V and 8 from J, leaving 11 bases between them. CDR3 sequence reads: CASSVGLRAEKLFF. CDR3 in DNA: TGTGCCAGCAGCGTAGGATTGCGGGCCGAAAAACTGTTTTTT.

CDR3 residues: CASSQPGTSGRRNNEQFF. CDR3 in DNA: TGCGCCAGCAGCCAACCCGGGACTAGCGGGAGAAGAAACAATGAGCAGTTCTTC. V and J are TRBV4-1 and TRBJ2-1, with 14 bases matching TRBD2. The CDR3 consists of 18 residues. The germline CDR1 and CDR2 sequences are MGHRA and YSYEKL. V was pared by 2 bases and J by 5 bases, with 8 bases of the junction left unmatched.

V usage is TRBV6-1 and J usage is TRBJ2-1; D possibly corresponds to TRBD2 (6 bases). This CDR3 contains 15 residues. Trimming took off 3 bases at V and 3 bases at J, with 12 bases between the two ends. Germline CDR1 is MNHNS and CDR2 is SASEGT. CDR3 sequence: CASSDWGTLYNEQFF. The DNA for the CDR3 is TGTGCCAGCAGTGATTGGGGGACTCTCTACAATGAGCAGTTCTTC.

Remarks on this clone: This specimen includes other DNA sequences encoding the same CDR3. The genes are TRBV6-5 and TRBJ2-3, with TRBD1 as a possible D gene (5 bases). Trimming took off 5 bases at V and 5 bases at J, with 14 bases between the two ends. CDR1 MNHEY and CDR2 SVGAGI come from the germline V gene. The CDR3 length is 14 residues. CDR3 nucleotides: TGTGCCAGCAGTGCGGACAAGAATGGAGATACGCAGTATTTT. Translating gives CASSADKNGDTQYF.

V usage is TRBV15 and J usage is TRBJ1-4; D gene unclear. The ends were cut back, 1 base at V and 5 bases at J, with 8 bases in the middle. Germline CDR1 reads LNHNV; CDR2 reads YYDKDF (reference sequence). CDR3 length equals 14 residues. CDR3 sequence reads: CATSRASRNEKLFF. CDR3 nucleotide sequence: TGTGCCACCAGCAGAGCTAGCAGAAATGAAAAACTGTTTTTT.

This chain joins TRBV27 and TRBJ2-3; D may be TRBD2 (6 bases). This CDR3 has 15 residues. Deletions cut 10 bases from V and 0 bases from J, with 17 bases between. From germline, CDR1 is MNHEY and CDR2 SMNVEV (reference sequence). CDR3 in amino acids: CATRPGLASTDTQYF. DNA of the CDR3: TGTGCCACCCGTCCGGGACTGGCTAGCACAGATACGCAGTATTTT.

About this clone: In the same sample, other DNA sequences code for this CDR3. The V call is TRBV11-3, the J call TRBJ2-7; 8 bases are a match to TRBD1. V gave up 5 bases and J gave up 6 bases; unmatched junction bases: 12. This CDR3 spans 15 amino acids. Germline CDR1 is SGHNT and CDR2 is YENEEA. CDR3 region: CASSPPGTGIFEQYV. The CDR3 DNA is TGTGCCAGCAGCCCCCCCGGGACAGGTATATTCGAGCAGTACGTC.

The chain links TRBV6-5 to TRBJ1-4; D unclear. CDR1 MNHEY and CDR2 SVGAGI come from the germline V gene. V lost 1 base, J lost 2 bases, and 8 bases lay in between. The length of the CDR3 is 15 residues. The CDR3 protein is CASSYYPFTNEKLFF. CDR3 nucleotides: TGTGCCAGCAGTTACTATCCATTTACTAATGAAAAACTGTTTTTT.

V gene TRBV7-3 combines with J gene TRBJ2-1; 10 positions match TRBD2. In germline, CDR1 is SGHTA, CDR2 FQGTGA. J was trimmed by 8 bases and V by 5 bases; bases with no gene match: 9. The CDR3 is 15 amino acids. The DNA for the CDR3 is TGTGCCAGCAGCCTTTTAGCGGGAGGATACGATGAGCAGTTCTTC. Protein sequence: CASSLLAGGYDEQFF.

This chain joins TRBV4-1 and TRBJ2-3; D not certain. Germline CDR1 MGHRA, CDR2 YSYEKL. Trimming took 6 bases from V and 6 from J, leaving 16 bases between them. This CDR3 comprises 14 residues. The CDR3 nucleotides read TGCGCCAGCAGTGAACCGGGCCGCGCGGATACGCAGTATTTT. Translating gives CASSEPGRADTQYF.

The J gene is TRBJ1-2, the V gene TRBV4-3; a weak D match, TRBD1 (5 bases). Germline loops: CDR1 LGHNA, CDR2 YSLEER. V shed 0 bases and J shed 2 bases, with 13 bases lying between them. The CDR3 length is 16 residues. CDR3 DNA: TGCGCCAGCAGCCAAGATTGGGGCAACAGCAACTATGGCTACACCTTC. It specifies CASSQDWGNSNYGYTF.

The V and J genes are TRBV6-5 and TRBJ1-1; D is undetermined. Trimming left V 6 bases short and J 5 bases short, with 13 bases between. The germline V gene has CDR1 MNHEY and CDR2 SVGAGI. This CDR3 region has 13 residues. The CDR3 DNA is TGTGCCAGCAGCGACGGGAGGCTTACTGAAGCTTTCTTT. This encodes CASSDGRLTEAFF.

The rearrangement joins TRBV6-5 to TRBJ2-1; 8 bases fit TRBD2. After removal of 6 bases from V and 8 bases from J, the junction contained 12 bases not matched to a gene. The CDR3 length is 15 residues. The germline V gene has CDR1 MNHEY and CDR2 SVGAGI. As DNA, the CDR3 is TGTGCCAGCAGGAACAGACTAGCGTCTTTGGATGAGCAGTTCTTC. This sequence encodes CASRNRLASLDEQFF.

The chain has TRBV11-3 and TRBJ2-5, with TRBD2 matching over 8 bases. This CDR3 spans 13 amino acids. The V gene's germline CDR1 is SGHNT and CDR2 YENEEA. The V and J ends lost 7 bases and 5 bases, in that order; junction bases with no gene match: 6. CDR3 sequence reads: CASTSGGRETQYF. For the CDR3, the DNA is TGTGCCAGCACATCGGGCGGGAGGGAGACCCAGTACTTC.

V usage is TRBV29-1 and J usage is TRBJ1-2; D is unresolved. There are 12 residues in the CDR3. Germline CDR1 SQVTM, CDR2 ANQGSEA. Trimming pared 6 bases from V and 8 bases from J, leaving 16 bases between. The CDR3 loop reads CSVPGSLQGYTF. CDR3 nucleotides: TGCAGCGTCCCCGGGTCCCTCCAGGGCTACACCTTC.

The chain employs TRBV7-2 and TRBJ2-3; D is perhaps TRBD2 (7 bases). CDR3 size: 16 residues. The germline gives CDR1 SGHTA, CDR2 FQGNSA. V was pared by 7 bases and J by 4 bases, with 21 bases between. CDR3 in amino acids: CASTLGGAWGADTQYF. In DNA form, the CDR3 reads TGTGCCAGCACCCTGGGGGGGGCGTGGGGGGCAGATACGCAGTATTTT.

This rearrangement joins TRBV6-4 to TRBJ1-2; no clear D. V lost 2 bases to trimming and J lost 7 bases, with 17 bases between them. CDR1 is MRHNA and CDR2 is SNTAGT in the germline V gene. CDR3 length: 15 amino acids. The CDR3 DNA reads as TGTGCCAGCAGTGACACCCAGAAGCCCATGCGTGGCTACACCTTC. Translated, it gives CASSDTQKPMRGYTF.

This clone was seen a few times. The rearrangement joins TRBV7-6 to TRBJ2-6; TRBD1 is a possible D gene (5 bases). Germline values: CDR1 SGHVS, CDR2 FNYEAQ. The CDR3 spans 15 residues. V was clipped by 5 bases and J by 0 bases, with 8 bases between them. CDR3 region: CASSLGHSGANVLTF. As DNA, the CDR3 is TGTGCCAGCAGCCTCGGACACTCTGGGGCCAACGTCCTGACTTTC.

This chain joins TRBV29-1 and TRBJ2-3; D remains ambiguous. The CDR3 totals 13 residues. Germline CDR1 reads SQVTM; CDR2 reads ANQGSEA. V was clipped by 5 bases and J by 0 bases, with 9 bases between them. CDR3 amino acids: CSVLVPSTDTQYF. CDR3 DNA: TGCAGCGTTCTAGTACCTAGCACAGATACGCAGTATTTT.

This chain joins TRBV29-1 and TRBJ2-3, with D unclear. Germline V CDR1 and CDR2: SQVTM, ANQGSEA. Trimming took 4 bases from V and 0 from J, leaving 8 bases between them. The CDR3 spans 13 residues. The DNA for the CDR3 is TGCAGCGTTGGACCAGGTAGCACAGATACGCAGTATTTT. This translates into CSVGPGSTDTQYF.